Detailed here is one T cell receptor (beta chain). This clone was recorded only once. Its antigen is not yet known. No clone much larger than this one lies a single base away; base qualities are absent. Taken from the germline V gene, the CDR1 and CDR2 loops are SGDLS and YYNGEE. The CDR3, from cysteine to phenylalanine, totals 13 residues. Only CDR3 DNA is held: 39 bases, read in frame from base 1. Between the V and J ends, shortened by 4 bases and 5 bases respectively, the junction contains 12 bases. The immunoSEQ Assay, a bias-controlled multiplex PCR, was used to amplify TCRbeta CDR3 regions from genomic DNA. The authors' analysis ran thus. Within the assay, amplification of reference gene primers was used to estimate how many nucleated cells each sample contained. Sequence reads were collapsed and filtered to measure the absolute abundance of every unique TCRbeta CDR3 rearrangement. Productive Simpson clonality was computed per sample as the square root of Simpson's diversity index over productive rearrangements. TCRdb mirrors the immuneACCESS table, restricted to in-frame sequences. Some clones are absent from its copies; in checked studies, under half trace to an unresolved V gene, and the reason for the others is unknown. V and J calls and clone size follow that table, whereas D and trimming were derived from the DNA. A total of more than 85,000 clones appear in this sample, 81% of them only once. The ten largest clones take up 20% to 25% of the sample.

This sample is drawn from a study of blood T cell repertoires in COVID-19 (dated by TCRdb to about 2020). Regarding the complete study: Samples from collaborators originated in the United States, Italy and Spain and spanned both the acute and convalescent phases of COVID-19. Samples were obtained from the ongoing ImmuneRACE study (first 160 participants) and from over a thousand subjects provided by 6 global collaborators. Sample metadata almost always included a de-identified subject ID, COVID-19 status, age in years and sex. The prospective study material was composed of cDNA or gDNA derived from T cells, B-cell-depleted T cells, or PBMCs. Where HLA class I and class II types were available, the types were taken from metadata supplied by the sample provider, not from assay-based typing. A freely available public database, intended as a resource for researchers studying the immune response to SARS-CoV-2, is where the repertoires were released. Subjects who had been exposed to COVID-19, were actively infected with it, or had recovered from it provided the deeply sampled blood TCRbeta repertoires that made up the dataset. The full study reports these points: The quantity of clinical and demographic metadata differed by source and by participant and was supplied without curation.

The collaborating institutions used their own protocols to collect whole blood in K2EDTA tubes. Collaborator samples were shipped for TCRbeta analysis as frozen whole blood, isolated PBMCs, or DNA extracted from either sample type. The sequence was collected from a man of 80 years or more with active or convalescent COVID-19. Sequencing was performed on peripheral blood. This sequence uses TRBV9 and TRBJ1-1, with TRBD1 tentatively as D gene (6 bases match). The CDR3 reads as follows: CASSPGRGTEAFF. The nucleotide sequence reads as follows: TGTGCCAGCAGCCCGGGGAGGGGGACTGAAGCTTTCTTT.